This note documents a single T cell receptor (beta chain) sequence. Adults between roughly 18 and 89 years of age took part from fewer than 30 US areas. Clinical history as reported by participants underpinned cohort assignment. The length of the CDR3 is 15 residues. CDR1 is SGDLS and CDR2 is YYNGEE in the germline V gene. V lost 0 bases and J lost 2, with 11 bases in between. Here immunoSEQ multiplex PCR was the method, and the copy in TCRdb shows in-frame clones only, minus some. The sample has hundreds of thousands of clones, 80% to 90% seen once. These data originate in a study of blood T cell repertoires in COVID-19. In the study overall: PBMCs, B-cell-depleted T cells, or T cells provided the cDNA or gDNA that made up the material.

The clonotype was recovered from a man between 25 and 39 years old who had recovered from COVID-19. The specimen was PBMCs or T cells enriched from blood (not recorded which). The chain carries TRBV9 and TRBJ1-1; D perhaps matches TRBD1 (6 bases). This chain's CDR3 is CASSVAGAVNTEAFF. CDR3 bases: TGTGCCAGCAGCGTAGCAGGGGCAGTCAACACTGAAGCTTTCTTT.